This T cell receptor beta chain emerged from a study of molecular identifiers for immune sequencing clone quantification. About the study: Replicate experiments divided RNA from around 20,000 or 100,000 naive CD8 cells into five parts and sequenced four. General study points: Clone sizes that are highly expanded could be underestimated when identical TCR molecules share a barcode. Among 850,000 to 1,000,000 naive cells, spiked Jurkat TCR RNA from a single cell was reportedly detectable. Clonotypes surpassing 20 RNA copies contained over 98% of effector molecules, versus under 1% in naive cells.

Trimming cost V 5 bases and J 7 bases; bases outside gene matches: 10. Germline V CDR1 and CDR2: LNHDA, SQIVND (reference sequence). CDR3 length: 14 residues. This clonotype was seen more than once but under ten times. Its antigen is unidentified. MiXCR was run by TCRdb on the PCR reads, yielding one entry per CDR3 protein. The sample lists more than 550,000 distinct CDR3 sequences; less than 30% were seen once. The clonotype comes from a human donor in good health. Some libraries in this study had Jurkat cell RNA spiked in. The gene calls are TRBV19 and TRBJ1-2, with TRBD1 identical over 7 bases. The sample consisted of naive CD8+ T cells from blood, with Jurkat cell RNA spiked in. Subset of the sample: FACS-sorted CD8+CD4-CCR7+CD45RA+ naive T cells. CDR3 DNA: TGTGCCAGTAGTGCCGACAGGGATGGTGGTGGCTACACCTTC. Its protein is CASSADRDGGGYTF.